These 11 T cell receptor beta chains were sequenced from one sample in a study of cytomegalovirus exposure and HLA in healthy donors. Sequencing was performed with immunoSEQ multiplex PCR; in TCRdb, only in-frame clones are kept and a portion is missing. This sample has under 95,000 clones, with 90% to 95% found just once. Sequencing used PBMCs. Receptors were obtained from a woman under 30 in good health and CMV-seronegative.

This sequence joins TRBV5-4 and TRBJ2-1; 9 bases fit TRBD1. The junction had 13 bases not matched to a gene; V was cut back by 7 bases and J by 8 bases. The CDR3 sequence is 15 residues long. The germline V gene has CDR1 SGHNT and CDR2 YYREEE (reference sequence). As DNA, the CDR3 is TGTGCCAGCCTCGACCCGGGACAGGGATGGGATGAGCAGTTCTTC. Its protein product is CASLDPGQGWDEQFF. Using reference TRBV5-4 and TRBJ2-1 for the parts outside the CDR3, the full variable domain is ETGVTQSPTHLIKTRGQQVTLRCSSQSGHNTVSWYQQALGQGPQFIFQYYREEENGRGNFPPRFSGLQFPNYSSELNVNALELDDSALYLCASLDPGQGWDEQFFGPGTRLTVL.

CDR3 DNA sequence: TGTGCCAGCAGCCCGCGTGGGACAGGGGGCTCTACCGGGGAGCTGTTTTTT. The encoded protein is CASSPRGTGGSTGELFF. The genes are TRBV7-2 and TRBJ2-2; TRBD1 matches at 12 bases. CDR1 and CDR2 from the germline V gene are SGHTA and FQGNSA. The V gene end was trimmed by 5 bases and the J gene end by 5 bases; junction bases not matched to a gene: 9. This CDR3 contains 17 residues.

This clone was picked up one time. The chain links TRBV6-1 to TRBJ2-7, with D maybe TRBD2 (5 bases). The CDR3 runs to 13 residues. The germline V and J ends were trimmed by 6 bases and 3 bases, with 12 bases remaining between them. CDR1 MNHNS and CDR2 SASEGT come from the germline V gene. As DNA, the CDR3 is TGTGCCAGCAGCCCGGGATACGTCTACGAGCAGTACTTC. Translated, it gives CASSPGYVYEQYF.

The chain uses TRBV7-2 and TRBJ2-7; 10 positions match TRBD2. V lost 6 bases and J lost 2; bases outside the gene matches: 4. Germline V gene data show CDR1 as SGHTA and CDR2 as FQGNSA. CDR3 length: 14 residues. The CDR3 is CASRSLAGPYEQYF. In DNA, the CDR3 is TGTGCCAGCAGATCACTAGCGGGGCCCTACGAGCAGTACTTC. Full variable domain (rest looked up from reference TRBV7-2 and TRBJ2-7): GAGVSQSPSNKVTEKGKDVELRCDPISGHTALYWYRQSLGQGLEFLIYFQGNSAPDKSGLPSDRFSAERTGGSVSTLTIQRTQQEDSAVYLCASRSLAGPYEQYFGPGTRLTVT.

The V call is TRBV27, the J call TRBJ2-1, with TRBD2 matching over 7 bases. V lost 5 bases to trimming and J lost 10 bases; unmatched junction nucleotides: 17. CDR3 length: 16 residues. Per the germline V gene, CDR1 is MNHEY and CDR2 is SMNVEV (reference sequence). For the CDR3, the DNA is TGTGCCAGCAGTCCGCCGCACCCTAGCGGAGCATGGGAGCAGTTCTTC. Amino acid sequence: CASSPPHPSGAWEQFF.

This chain connects TRBV23-1 to TRBJ1-4; 9 bases align to TRBD1. TRBV23-1 is placed among ORFs of uncertain function. V lost 8 bases, J lost 7 bases, and 17 bases stayed unmatched. The CDR3 has 17 residues. The CDR3 is CASSVWYGTGSSEKLFF. Here the CDR3 DNA reads TGCGCCAGCTCTGTGTGGTACGGGACAGGGAGCTCTGAAAAACTGTTTTTT.

The V call is TRBV7-9, the J call TRBJ1-2; no firm D call. Per the germline V gene, CDR1 is SEHNR and CDR2 is FQNEAQ (reference sequence). The V gene lost 4 bases and the J gene lost 6 bases, with 18 bases spanning the gap. The CDR3 runs to 15 residues. CDR3 region: CASSSRRAGRDGYTF. CDR3 bases: TGTGCCAGCAGCTCCAGACGGGCGGGTAGGGATGGCTACACCTTC.

This chain connects TRBV2 to TRBJ2-7, with 9 bases identical to TRBD1. Germline V gene data show CDR1 as SNHLY and CDR2 as FYNNEI. The trim removed 3 bases at V and 3 bases at J, leaving 3 bases unmatched. The CDR3 runs to 14 residues. The CDR3 DNA reads as TGTGCCAGCAGTGATTGGGACAGGGACTACGAGCAGTACTTC. Translated: CASSDWDRDYEQYF.

The V and J genes are TRBV6-1 and TRBJ2-7, with TRBD2 identical over 8 bases. This CDR3 comprises 17 residues. Germline V gene sequence: CDR1 MNHNS, CDR2 SASEGT. J lost 2 bases, V lost 2 bases, and 11 bases had no gene match. CDR3 nucleotides: TGTGCCAGCAGTGAACCGCCGGGGGGGACGGGGGCCTACGAGCAGTACTTC. Protein product: CASSEPPGGTGAYEQYF.

The genes are TRBV7-3 and TRBJ2-3, with TRBD2 matching 9 bases. The CDR3 sequence is 14 residues long. The germline V gene encodes CDR1 SGHTA and CDR2 FQGTGA. Trimming at V came to 1 base and at J to 4 bases, leaving 0 bases not matched to a gene. The CDR3 DNA is TGTGCCAGCAGCTTAAGCGGGAGGGCAGATACGCAGTATTTT. Translating gives CASSLSGRADTQYF.

The chain combines TRBV11-3 with TRBJ2-3; TRBD1 agrees at 8 bases. The germline V gene encodes CDR1 SGHNT and CDR2 YENEEA. The CDR3 loop spans 14 amino acids. V was clipped by 4 bases and J by 2 bases; unmatched bases: 2. The DNA for the CDR3 is TGTGCCAGCAGCTCGGACAGGGACACAGATACGCAGTATTTT. Encoded protein: CASSSDRDTDTQYF.